This T cell receptor beta chain was recovered during a study of radiotherapy plus CTLA-4 blockade in lung cancer. Study as a whole: Disease control was achieved by 31% of patients, and objective responses by 18%.

Study-wide results and caveats: There was expansion of tumor-derived TCR clones in blood after radiotherapy plus ipilimumab. Early blood T cell clone dynamics reportedly forecast response best, with interferon-beta.

To note about this clone: Its matching antigen is unknown.

TCRdb keeps only in-frame clones here, not all; method: immunoSEQ multiplex PCR. The sample yields around 110,000 clones, around 85% seen once. People whose metastatic non-small-cell lung cancer was chemo-refractory got focal radiation along with CTLA-4 blockade by ipilimumab. Deletions cut 0 bases from V and 0 bases from J, with 16 bases between. This CDR3 contains 18 residues. Germline lookup yields CDR1 MGHRA and CDR2 YSYEKL. The chain joins TRBV4-1 to TRBJ2-3; perhaps D is TRBD1 or TRBD2 (5 bases each). Sequenced here: peripheral blood, sampled from a patient treated with radiotherapy plus ipilimumab. This clonotype was sampled from a human donor with non-small cell lung cancer that progressed on radiotherapy plus ipilimumab. Some clones in this sample may be carry-over from other donors' samples. The DNA of the CDR3 is TGCGCCAGCAGCCAAGAAGATCCCGGGGCTCATAGCACAGATACGCAGTATTTT. It translates to CASSQEDPGAHSTDTQYF.